This T cell receptor (beta chain) emerged from a study of cytomegalovirus exposure and HLA in healthy donors (dated by TCRdb to about 2017). With respect to the entire study: An earlier analysis of some 600 of the donors reported 276 Gb of sequence data and 95 million to 120 million unique TCR beta sequences obtained from 180 million or so T cells. About 330 gigabases of sequencing data and 91 million or so unique TCR sequences made up an early release that covered several hundred HLA-typed donors. Of the roughly 410 genotyped donors, approximately 80% were placed in the genetic ancestry cluster associated with self-reported Caucasian donors. The aim of the study was to test whether cataloging public T cell receptors could identify signatures of past pathogen exposure. The study profiled the T cell repertoires of 500 to 800 subjects by immunosequencing and related them to cytomegalovirus serostatus. Besides the first cohort of approximately 670 subjects, a separate validation cohort made up of over a hundred different subjects was used. To predict cytomegalovirus infection status, the study combined high-throughput TCR immunosequencing, statistical association of individual TCRs with disease status, and machine learning. A later analysis re-analyzed previously published TCR beta repertoires from hundreds of donors and added high-resolution HLA genotyping to study TCR occurrence patterns. Rather than using new phenotypic data, the later analysis identified candidate immune exposures from TCR beta sequences and from how often those sequences occurred across donors. To decide whether each TCR beta V gene segment behaved as functional or pseudogenic, an earlier analysis of approximately 600 of the donors relied on high-throughput TCR beta sequencing. Donor age, sex, ethnicity and CMV serostatus were collected together with the repertoire data. A later genetic analysis took genome-wide SNP genotypes for about three fifths of the 666 donors and used that subset as a discovery cohort. Every repertoire in the discovery cohort had been generated on one and the same sequencing platform. HLA typing included class I and class II loci at four-digit resolution. The number of donors typed differed by locus, with roughly 629-640 for A, B, C, DRB1 and DQB1, approximately 500 for DQA1, about 610 for DPA1, and 400 to 490 for DPB1. Roughly five DR-DQ haplotypes were handled as single units for association and clustering because linkage in the cohort was strong. Across under 500 genotyped donors of the cohort, an average of 235,054 unique TCR beta nucleotide sequences per donor were sequenced, and 15% to 20% of those sequences were non-productive.

The investigation overall reported the following: Over 15 rarely observed V segments, including chromosome 9 orphons, were excluded from the earlier analysis of a few hundred of the donors because counts were too low. Roughly uniform sequencing depth across donors was assumed in presence/absence analyses, although this assumption may not hold. Only TCR beta chains were sequenced in this cohort, and the absence of alpha or paired-chain data limited detectable features. Compared with the 666-donor mean, donors in an Asian-associated ancestry cluster had fewer N-insertions in productive TCRs, according to a later genetic analysis. The 87-base-pair reads could not distinguish some IMGT-functional V segments, including TRBV6-2 and TRBV6-3, so those segments were excluded. V-gene and J-gene trimming of TCR beta chains was associated with a missense DCLRE1C variant in a later genetic analysis, and the association was replicated in an independent cohort. A few of the identified cytomegalovirus-associated TCR beta chains were confirmed in vitro to be specific for cytomegalovirus antigens. The sequencing pipeline was judged likely to have produced a cluster of highly shared sequence variants as a technical artifact. A further reported finding was that TCR beta sequences accurately predicted the HLA-A and HLA-B alleles for most subjects in the first cohort. The classifier was reported to diagnose cytomegalovirus status with high specificity and sensitivity in both the original cohort and the validation cohort. At a false discovery rate of 0.05, a later analysis linked 16,951 TCR beta sequences to specific HLA alleles. A later analysis found that TCR association rates varied across HLA loci, with DRB1 alleles showing the most associated TCRs and HLA-C alleles the fewest. Linkage disequilibrium might explain the correlated functional status among segregating V segments, but an unknown experimental factor could not be ruled out. According to a later analysis, parvovirus B19, influenza, CMV and Epstein-Barr virus appeared linked to several top co-occurrence clusters. Broadly in line with IMGT annotations, most TCR beta V segments showed up in productive rearrangements about 87% or about 30% of the time in an earlier analysis of 587 of the donors. The authors suggested that the approach could potentially be extended to other disease states and immunological phenotypes. Across donors, most TCR sequences were observed very rarely, whereas some public TCRs were present in many individuals. A later analysis found that most CMV-associated TCR beta chains appeared HLA-restricted, with HLA associations seemingly driven largely by CMV exposure. The only immune exposure information available for the cohort was CMV serostatus. HLA typing was unavailable for some donors at each locus, so association tests used only the typed subset. In a later analysis, HLA-associated TCR beta chains showed more clonal expansion and lower generation probabilities than non-associated chains that were equally common. The study gave a list of 150 to 200 TCR beta chains associated with cytomegalovirus. Assigning TCR associations to individual alleles was difficult when HLA alleles, especially DR and DQ, strongly co-occurred.

For this clone: The antigen this receptor binds is unknown. No base-level quality is on record; no much larger clone is a single base apart.

The cohort was made up of 500 to 800 healthy bone marrow donors. At the time of sampling, all cohort members were nominally healthy, though unrecorded immune exposures were likely present. The donor was CMV seropositive and was included in the group of 270 or so seropositive cohort members. A peripheral blood sample was provided by each donor, and peripheral blood mononuclear cells were used for TCR beta sequencing. Genomic DNA was extracted from the blood cell samples with the Qiagen DNeasy Blood Extraction Kit. CDR1 is given as KGHSH and CDR2 as LQKENI, both from the germline V gene. From the cysteine up to the phenylalanine, the CDR3 has a length of 16 residues. Only the CDR3 part of the read is kept: 48 bases, read in frame from the first base. V is cut back by 5 bases and J by 1 base, with 10 bases in the junction unmatched. Receptor amplification or capture employed the immunoSEQ multiplex PCR assay. For the multiplex PCR, a mixture combining 60 forward primers for TCR Vbeta segments and 13 reverse primers for TCR Jbeta segments was used. A multiplex PCR assay on genomic DNA amplified the CDR3 region of rearranged TCR beta genes. On the Illumina HiSeq System, the amplified TCR beta libraries were sequenced as 87-base-pair reads. Per the source publication's procedure: A later analysis counted some 74 million unique TCR beta chains across the roughly 700 repertoires, and some 12 million of these chains were shared by at least two donors. A nearest-neighbor algorithm error-corrected the raw reads and collapsed the reads into unique sequences, merging closely related sequences to remove PCR and sequencing errors. CDR3 sequences were aligned to IMGT reference sequences to assign V, D and J gene segments. For a sequence to be retained, a match of at least six nucleotides to both a V gene segment and a J gene segment was required. A rearrangement counted as productive if the CDR3 had no stop codons and remained in frame with V and J, and every other rearrangement counted as non-productive. Following IMGT convention, CDR3 was defined as the stretch from the second conserved V-encoded cysteine up to the conserved J-encoded phenylalanine. Sequences without an unambiguous match to a single V gene segment were excluded from the earlier analysis of 450 to 650 of the donors. An earlier analysis of several hundred of the donors called V segments functional above 56.7% productive rearrangements and segregating when the between-donor standard deviation exceeded 5%. A statistical classification framework was developed to diagnose cytomegalovirus status using the catalog of TCR beta chain sequences. V and J gene assignment, in a later analysis, came from comparing TCR nucleotide sequences with IMGT/GENE-DB human TR gene sequences. A later analysis assigned CDR3 sequences and most-parsimonious VDJ recombination scenarios with the TCRdist pipeline. A later analysis defined each TCR beta chain by its CDR3 amino acid sequence plus V-gene family, and excluded reads lacking a unique V-gene family. In a later analysis, a few hundred highly shared, low-generation-probability nucleotide sequences were removed to address suspected cross-contamination and a sequencing artifact. For each public chain, a later analysis derived a clonal expansion index from normalized ranks of inferred template counts within each repertoire. A later analysis computed generation probabilities with a VDJ recombination model fitted to out-of-frame rearrangements, and checked the results against IGoR. In a later analysis, TCR-TCR, TCR-HLA and TCR-CMV co-occurrence was scored with hypergeometric tests, and a repertoire-size bias correction was applied to TCR pairs. In a later analysis, false discovery rates were estimated by permuting HLA or CMV assignments 20 times. In a later analysis, co-occurring TCRs were grouped using DBSCAN, and TCRdist sequence similarity was added for clustering within HLA-allele-positive subsets. Repertoires with fewer than 30,000 or more than 120,000 public chains, plus five repertoires with anomalous nucleotide sharing, were excluded from co-occurrence clustering. TCRdb carries this immuneACCESS record with in-frame sequences only. Its versions omit some clonotypes, under half of them owing to an unresolved V gene in the studies checked, with the rest unexplained. The DNA was the basis for D and trimming; V, J and clone size are from that table. For this sample there are about 190,000 clones; 65% to 85% appear just once. The top ten clones comprise roughly 1.7% of the sample.

Sample: PBMCs. The chain uses TRBV18 and TRBJ2-5, with TRBD2 matching 7 junction bases. This sequence originates from a man aged 35 to 55 in good health and CMV-seropositive. CDR3 reads: CASSGATSESQETQYF. The sequenced DNA is TGTGCCAGCTCAGGGGCCACTAGCGAGAGCCAAGAGACCCAGTACTTC.